The rows below give T cell receptor beta chains drawn from one sample of a study of T cell responses to AZD1222 COVID-19 vaccine. The data were produced by immunoSEQ multiplex PCR, yet TCRdb's version contains in-frame clones alone and is incomplete. The sample lists around 78,000 clones; roughly 88% were seen once. This specimen was peripheral blood, taken on day 0 of MenACWY control vaccination. The origin of the receptors is an adult in good health. CDR3s include the opening cysteine and the closing phenylalanine or tryptophan. A D gene is named only where the DNA matches it firmly. Clone size, where shown, is once, few, many, or a class for clones that have expanded.

abundance: NA
j_gene: TRBJ1-5
len: 16
d_gene: TRBD1
v_gene: TRBV27
CDR3nt: TGTGCCAGCACCCCTCTGACAGGGGACCTCAATCAGCCCCAGCATTTT
CDR3aa: CASTPLTGDLNQPQHF

abundance: NA
j_gene: TRBJ2-3
len: 13
d_gene: NA
v_gene: TRBV27
CDR3nt: TGTGCCAGCAGTTCTCCTTTGACAGATACGCAGTATTTT
CDR3aa: CASSSPLTDTQYF

abundance: NA
j_gene: TRBJ2-6
len: 18
d_gene: TRBD1
v_gene: TRBV5-6
CDR3nt: TGTGCCAGCAGCGCTACAGGGGCCTATCTCTCTGGGGCCAACGTCCTGACTTTC
CDR3aa: CASSATGAYLSGANVLTF

abundance: NA
j_gene: TRBJ1-5
len: 16
d_gene: TRBD1
v_gene: TRBV7-8
CDR3nt: TGTGCCAGCAGTCGACAGGGGGCTGAGGGCAATCAGCCCCAGCATTTT
CDR3aa: CASSRQGAEGNQPQHF

abundance: NA
j_gene: TRBJ1-1
len: 14
d_gene: TRBD1
v_gene: TRBV7-2
CDR3nt: TGTGCCAGCAGCTTTTCACAGGGGGCAGGTGAAGCTTTCTTT
CDR3aa: CASSFSQGAGEAFF

abundance: NA
j_gene: TRBJ2-4
len: 16
d_gene: NA
v_gene: TRBV3-1/TRBV3-2
CDR3nt: TGTGCCAGCAGCCTGAAGGGACTTATAGCCAAAAACATTCAGTACTTC
CDR3aa: CASSLKGLIAKNIQYF

abundance: NA
j_gene: TRBJ1-2
len: 13
d_gene: NA
v_gene: TRBV9
CDR3nt: TGTGCCAGCAGCCGAGGGGATGACTATGGCTACACCTTC
CDR3aa: CASSRGDDYGYTF

abundance: NA
j_gene: TRBJ1-6
len: 13
d_gene: TRBD1
v_gene: TRBV30
CDR3nt: TGTGCCTGGAGCTCGGACAGGGACTCACCCCTCCACTTT
CDR3aa: CAWSSDRDSPLHF

abundance: NA
j_gene: TRBJ2-1
len: 17
d_gene: NA
v_gene: TRBV19
CDR3nt: TGTGCCAGTAGTATACTCCTTGGGACCGCTTCCTACAATGAGCAGTTCTTC
CDR3aa: CASSILLGTASYNEQFF

abundance: NA
j_gene: TRBJ2-7
len: 14
d_gene: TRBD1
v_gene: TRBV7-2
CDR3nt: TGTGCCAGCAGCTTGGGACAGGGGACCTACGAGCAGTACTTC
CDR3aa: CASSLGQGTYEQYF

abundance: NA
j_gene: TRBJ2-5
len: 16
d_gene: NA
v_gene: TRBV3-1/TRBV3-2
CDR3nt: TGTGCCAGCAGCCTAAATACGGGGGGCCCCCAAGAGACCCAGTACTTC
CDR3aa: CASSLNTGGPQETQYF

abundance: NA
j_gene: TRBJ1-4
len: 13
d_gene: NA
v_gene: TRBV30
CDR3nt: TGTGCCTGGGTTGCCCCAGACGCTGAAAAACTGTTTTTT
CDR3aa: CAWVAPDAEKLFF

abundance: NA
j_gene: TRBJ2-5
len: 14
d_gene: TRBD2
v_gene: TRBV7-2
CDR3nt: TGTGCCAGCAGCCTAAGTAGCGGGGCGGAGACCCAGTACTTC
CDR3aa: CASSLSSGAETQYF

abundance: NA
j_gene: TRBJ2-7
len: 15
d_gene: NA
v_gene: TRBV15
CDR3nt: TGTGCCACCAGCAGAGGGGCAACAAGCTCCTACGAGCAGTACTTC
CDR3aa: CATSRGATSSYEQYF

abundance: NA
j_gene: TRBJ1-1
len: 17
d_gene: TRBD1
v_gene: TRBV27
CDR3nt: TGTGCCAGCAGTTTACGCCGGACAGGCCTCCCGAACACTGAAGCTTTCTTT
CDR3aa: CASSLRRTGLPNTEAFF

abundance: NA
j_gene: TRBJ1-2
len: 15
d_gene: TRBD1
v_gene: TRBV4-3
CDR3nt: TGCGCCAGCAGCCAAGCGGTGGGACAGTACAGTGGCTACACCTTC
CDR3aa: CASSQAVGQYSGYTF

abundance: once
j_gene: TRBJ1-2
len: 13
d_gene: TRBD1
v_gene: TRBV6-1
CDR3nt: TGTGCCAGCAGCTTGGGACAGAACTATGGCTACACCTTC
CDR3aa: CASSLGQNYGYTF

abundance: NA
j_gene: TRBJ1-5
len: 12
d_gene: NA
v_gene: TRBV28
CDR3nt: TGTGCCAGCAGCGATATAGGTCAGCCCCAGCATTTT
CDR3aa: CASSDIGQPQHF

abundance: NA
j_gene: TRBJ1-3
len: 14
d_gene: NA
v_gene: TRBV18
CDR3nt: TGTGCCAGCTCACGGTCAGGGTCTGGAAACACCATATATTTT
CDR3aa: CASSRSGSGNTIYF

abundance: NA
j_gene: TRBJ2-1
len: 12
d_gene: NA
v_gene: TRBV11-2
CDR3nt: TGTGCCAGCAGCCTCGAAAGCAATGAGCAGTTCTTC
CDR3aa: CASSLESNEQFF

abundance: few
j_gene: TRBJ2-1
len: 16
d_gene: NA
v_gene: TRBV7-9
CDR3nt: TGTGCCAGCAGCCCCCGTAGCTGGGGGTCCTACAATGAGCAGTTCTTC
CDR3aa: CASSPRSWGSYNEQFF

abundance: once
j_gene: TRBJ1-1
len: 14
d_gene: NA
v_gene: TRBV19
CDR3nt: TGTGCCAGTAGTCCCTCCGGGGGGAACACTGAAGCTTTCTTT
CDR3aa: CASSPSGGNTEAFF

abundance: once
j_gene: TRBJ2-7
len: 11
d_gene: NA
v_gene: TRBV5-8
CDR3nt: TGTGCCAGCAGCCCCCACTACGAGCAGTACTTC
CDR3aa: CASSPHYEQYF

abundance: once
j_gene: TRBJ2-7
len: 13
d_gene: TRBD1
v_gene: TRBV4-1
CDR3nt: TGCGCCAGCAGCCAACAGGGGGTGGGTGAGCAGTACTTC
CDR3aa: CASSQQGVGEQYF

abundance: NA
j_gene: TRBJ1-2
len: 17
d_gene: NA
v_gene: TRBV4-1
CDR3nt: TGCGCCAGCAGCCAAGGAGGGAGGGGGAGATCTAACTATGGCTACACCTTC
CDR3aa: CASSQGGRGRSNYGYTF

abundance: once
j_gene: TRBJ1-2
len: 21
d_gene: NA
v_gene: TRBV5-1
CDR3nt: TGCGCCAGCAGCCAACGACAGCCCCGAGCCCTCCAACTTCCAGCTAACTATGGCTACACCTTC
CDR3aa: CASSQRQPRALQLPANYGYTF

abundance: NA
j_gene: TRBJ1-4
len: 14
d_gene: NA
v_gene: TRBV11-3
CDR3nt: TGTGCCAGCAGCTTAGGGGAGGGTGATGAAAAACTGTTTTTT
CDR3aa: CASSLGEGDEKLFF

abundance: NA
j_gene: TRBJ2-1
len: 13
d_gene: TRBD1
v_gene: TRBV18
CDR3nt: TGTGCCAGCTCACCACCGGACAGGGCTGAGCAGTTCTTC
CDR3aa: CASSPPDRAEQFF

abundance: NA
j_gene: TRBJ1-2
len: 10
d_gene: NA
v_gene: TRBV20-1
CDR3nt: TGCAGTGCTAGAGTCGGGGGCTACACCTTC
CDR3aa: CSARVGGYTF

abundance: few
j_gene: TRBJ1-5
len: 13
d_gene: NA
v_gene: TRBV2
CDR3nt: TGTGCCAGCAGCCCCACAGTGTTTGCACCCCAGCATTTT
CDR3aa: CASSPTVFAPQHF

abundance: once
j_gene: TRBJ2-2
len: 16
d_gene: TRBD2
v_gene: TRBV5-1
CDR3nt: TGCGCCAGCAGTCCAGCGGGGGGGCACTCCGGCGGGGAGCTGTTTTTT
CDR3aa: CASSPAGGHSGGELFF

abundance: NA
j_gene: TRBJ2-7
len: 15
d_gene: TRBD2
v_gene: TRBV19
CDR3nt: TGTGCCAGTAGTATAGCTAGCGGGGGATCTTACGAGCAGTACTTC
CDR3aa: CASSIASGGSYEQYF

abundance: NA
j_gene: TRBJ2-7
len: 14
d_gene: NA
v_gene: TRBV20-1
CDR3nt: TGCAGTGCTAGTACGACCGGACTCTCCTACGAGCAGTACTTC
CDR3aa: CSASTTGLSYEQYF

abundance: NA
j_gene: TRBJ2-5
len: 16
d_gene: TRBD2
v_gene: TRBV6-5
CDR3nt: TGTGCCAGCAGTTACTCTTCGAGGACTAGGGGAGAGACCCAGTACTTC
CDR3aa: CASSYSSRTRGETQYF

abundance: NA
j_gene: TRBJ2-7
len: 15
d_gene: TRBD1
v_gene: TRBV18
CDR3nt: TGTGCCAGCTCATCCCTGGGACAGGGGGTCAACGAGCAGTACTTC
CDR3aa: CASSSLGQGVNEQYF

abundance: NA
j_gene: TRBJ1-1
len: 16
d_gene: NA
v_gene: TRBV6-2/TRBV6-3
CDR3nt: TGTGCCAGCAGTTTCTACGGCGGGAGCCCGAACACTGAAGCTTTCTTT
CDR3aa: CASSFYGGSPNTEAFF

abundance: NA
j_gene: TRBJ1-5
len: 16
d_gene: TRBD1
v_gene: TRBV19
CDR3nt: TGTGCCAGTAGTGACCAGGGACAGTATAGCAATCAGCCCCAGCATTTT
CDR3aa: CASSDQGQYSNQPQHF

abundance: NA
j_gene: TRBJ1-2
len: 13
d_gene: TRBD1
v_gene: TRBV18
CDR3nt: TGTGCCAGCTCACCGCGGGACAGCTATGGCTACACCTTC
CDR3aa: CASSPRDSYGYTF